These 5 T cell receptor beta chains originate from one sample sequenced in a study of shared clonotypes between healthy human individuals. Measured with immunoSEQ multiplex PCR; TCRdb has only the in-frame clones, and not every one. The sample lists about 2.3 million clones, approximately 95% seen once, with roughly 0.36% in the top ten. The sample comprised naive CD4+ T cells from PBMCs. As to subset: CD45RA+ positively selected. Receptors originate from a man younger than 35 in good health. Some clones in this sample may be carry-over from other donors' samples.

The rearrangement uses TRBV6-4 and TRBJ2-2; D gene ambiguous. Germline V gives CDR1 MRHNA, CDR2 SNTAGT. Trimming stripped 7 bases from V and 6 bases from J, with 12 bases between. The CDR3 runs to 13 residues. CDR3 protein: CASKNPASGELFF. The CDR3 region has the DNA TGTGCCAGCAAGAACCCGGCGTCCGGGGAGCTGTTTTTT.

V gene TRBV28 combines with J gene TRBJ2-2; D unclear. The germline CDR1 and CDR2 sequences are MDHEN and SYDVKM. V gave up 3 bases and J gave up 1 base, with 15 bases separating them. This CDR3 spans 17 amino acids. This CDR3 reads CASSFLVIGENTGELFF. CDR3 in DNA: TGTGCCAGCAGTTTTCTGGTAATTGGAGAGAACACCGGGGAGCTGTTTTTT.

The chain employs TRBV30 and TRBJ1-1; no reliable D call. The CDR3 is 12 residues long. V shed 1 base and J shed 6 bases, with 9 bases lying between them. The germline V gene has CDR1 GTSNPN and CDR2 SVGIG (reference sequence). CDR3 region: CAWSETWAEAFF. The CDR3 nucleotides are TGTGCCTGGAGTGAGACATGGGCTGAAGCTTTCTTT.

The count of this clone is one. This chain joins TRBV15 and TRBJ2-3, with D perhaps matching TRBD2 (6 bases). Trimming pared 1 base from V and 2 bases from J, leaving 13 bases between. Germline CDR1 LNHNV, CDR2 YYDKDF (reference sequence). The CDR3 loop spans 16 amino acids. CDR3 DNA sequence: TGTGCCACCAGCAGAGGGGCTAGCGAAGACACAGATACGCAGTATTTT. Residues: CATSRGASEDTDTQYF.

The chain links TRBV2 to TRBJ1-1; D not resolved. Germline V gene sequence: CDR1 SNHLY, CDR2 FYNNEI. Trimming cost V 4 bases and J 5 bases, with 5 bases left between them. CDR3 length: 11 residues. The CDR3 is CASSALTEAFF. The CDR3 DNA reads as TGTGCCAGCAGTGCTCTGACTGAAGCTTTCTTT.